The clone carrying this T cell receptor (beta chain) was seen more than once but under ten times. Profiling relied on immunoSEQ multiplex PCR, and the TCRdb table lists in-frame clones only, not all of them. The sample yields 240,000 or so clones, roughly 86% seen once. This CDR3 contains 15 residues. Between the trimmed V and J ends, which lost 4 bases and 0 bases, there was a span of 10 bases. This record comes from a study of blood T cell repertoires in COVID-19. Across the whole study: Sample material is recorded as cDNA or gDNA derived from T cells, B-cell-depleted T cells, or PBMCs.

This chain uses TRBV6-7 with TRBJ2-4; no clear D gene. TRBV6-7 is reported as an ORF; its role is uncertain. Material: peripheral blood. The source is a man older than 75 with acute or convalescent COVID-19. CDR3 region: CASSSPGEAKNIQYF. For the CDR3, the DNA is TGTGCCAGCAGTTCACCGGGTGAAGCCAAAAACATTCAGTACTTC.